This T cell receptor beta chain comes out of a study of cytomegalovirus exposure and HLA in healthy donors. Findings and limits, study-wide: The authors assumed roughly uniform sequencing depth across donors for presence/absence analyses.

The CDR3 is 15 amino acids. CDR1 and CDR2 from the germline V gene are SEHNR and FQNEAQ (reference sequence). The V gene lost 2 bases and the J gene lost 0 bases, with 10 bases spanning the gap. 60 Vbeta and 13 Jbeta primers were used in PCR. Here immunoSEQ multiplex PCR was the method, and the copy in TCRdb shows in-frame clones only, minus some. Seen here are 200,000 to 250,000 clones, around 86% observed once, and the top ten hold approximately 2.5%. Concerning this clone: The antigen remains undetermined.

V and J are TRBV7-9 and TRBJ2-5; D unresolved. Sequenced input: PBMCs. The TCR comes from a woman aged 40 to 50 in good health and CMV-seronegative. The CDR3 is CASSLPRLDQETQYF. The CDR3 nucleotides are TGTGCCAGCAGCTTACCCCGCCTAGACCAAGAGACCCAGTACTTC.